Detailed here is one T cell receptor (beta chain). The target of this receptor is not known. The input lacks base qualities; no much larger clone sits a single base away. Including the terminal cysteine and phenylalanine, the CDR3 comprises 13 residues. Just CDR3 DNA is preserved here, 39 bases in frame from base 1. CDR1 and CDR2 are read off the germline V gene (reference sequence) as GTSNPN and SVGIG. Relative to germline, V is 5 bases shorter and J is 2 bases shorter, with 10 bases between their ends. The goal of deep resolution MiSeq sequencing was a depth between 1 in 1 million and 1 in 200,000 T cells, and coverage averaged 10x per clonotype. The immunoSEQ hsTCRB Kit was used to generate TCR beta libraries. Per the source publication's procedure: Data were analyzed with ImmunoSEQ Data Assistant and ImmunoSEQ Analyzer, with V, D and J genes assigned per IMGT definitions. Clonality was computed as one minus normalized Shannon entropy of productive rearrangement frequencies, ranging from 0 to 1. Only overrepresented clonotypes making up at least 0.05% of each patient's repertoire were included in the public clonotype analysis. About a dozen age-matched healthy donor repertoires from immuneACCESS served as clonality controls. Sourced from immuneACCESS, this table was stored by TCRdb with only in-frame sequences that have V and J called. A share of the clones is absent; for the studies checked, an unresolved V gene accounts for under half, and the remainder has no known explanation. V, J and clone size are those of that table, while D and trimming were read from the DNA. The sample table contains approximately 100,000 clones; only one count was recorded for about 72% of them. The ten largest clones add up to 25% to 40% of the sample.

The time point tag for this specimen amounts to: approximately 11 months on ibrutinib. For TCR beta library preparation, about 2 micrograms of genomic DNA were isolated from cryopreserved PBMCs. Longitudinal blood samples from CLL patients receiving ibrutinib monotherapy were subjected to high-throughput TCR beta sequencing. The patients took part in an open-label, single-center phase 2 trial of ibrutinib monotherapy. These data originate in a study of cytotoxic CD8 clonotypes in ibrutinib-treated CLL (dated by TCRdb to the early 2020s). About the investigation overall: The cohort included roughly 15 treatment-naive and fewer than 12 relapsed/refractory patients; about 18 were IGHV unmutated. Partial responses were observed in roughly 25 patients and complete responses in 2; after a median follow-up of 68 months, remission was maintained in around 14 patients and progression was observed in approximately 12. Response samples were taken after a median of 12 months on treatment, ranging from about 6 to 36 months. On average, each sample had 255,043 productive templates and approximately 89,000 productive rearrangements. Of the approximately 86 participants in the trial, roughly 26 had longitudinal samples available. Cryopreserved peripheral blood mononuclear cells were collected before treatment, at response, and at either disease progression or sustained remission. Patients were still on ibrutinib when every remission and progressive disease sample was collected.

Overall study outcomes, separate from this receptor: Lymph node repertoires were not examined, and the timing of sampling was not matched between patients in sustained remission and those whose disease progressed. Clonality increased at ibrutinib response, stayed stable in sustained remission, and fell back toward baseline at progression. Baseline clonality exceeded that of age-matched healthy donors and correlated strongly with circulating CD8+ T-cell counts. Public clonotypes were rare and either contracted or stayed stable during treatment, and the rise in clonality at ibrutinib response reflected the expansion of private clonotypes.

The sequenced sample was PBMCs, obtained after 12 months of ibrutinib treatment. The rearrangement combines TRBV30 with TRBJ1-5; D gene: possibly TRBD1, on 5 matching bases. The source is a human donor with chronic lymphocytic leukemia. Here the CDR3 is given as CAWGREGNQPQHF. The nucleotide sequence reads as follows: TGTGCCTGGGGCAGGGAGGGCAATCAGCCCCAGCATTTT.